This paragraph reports one TCR beta chain. Its antigen is currently unknown. This specimen comes from a study of persistence of HIV-infected CD4 T cells. Overall study context: Anti-CD3/anti-CD28 beads activated more cells than antigen stimulation did. The study's findings and limits: Degenerate expanded CDR3beta sequences were enriched among CMV- and Gag-responding cells.

Cells were stimulated nonspecifically with anti-CD3/anti-CD28 magnetic beads. Sorting selected CD4+ T cells upregulating both CD40 ligand and CD69. Sequencing used immunoSEQ version 4 in survey mode. The data were produced by immunoSEQ multiplex PCR, yet TCRdb's version contains in-frame clones alone and is incomplete. The sample shows about 43,000 clones, roughly 90% of them seen only once. Trimming left V 6 bases short and J 4 bases short, with 19 bases between. CDR1 and CDR2 from the germline V gene are KGHSH and LQKENI. The CDR3 sequence is 16 residues long. Sequencing was performed on CD4+ T cells sorted from PBMCs after 18-hour stimulation, taken from a patient who received antiretroviral therapy. The TCR comes from an adult man with HIV who was CMV-seropositive. The gene calls are TRBV18 and TRBJ1-3, with D perhaps TRBD1 (5 bases). The CDR3 nucleotides are TGTGCCAGCTCGCGATCCTCAGGGTTGACGGGAAACACCATATATTTT. It translates to CASSRSSGLTGNTIYF.